This T cell receptor beta chain was documented in a study of blood T cell repertoires in COVID-19. Study-level background: Donors in the United States, Italy and Spain gave samples during acute or convalescent COVID-19. PBMCs, B-cell-depleted T cells, or T cells provided the cDNA or gDNA that made up the material.

Between the trimmed V and J ends, which lost 4 bases and 4 bases, there was a span of 17 bases. The CDR3 extends over 15 amino acids. Germline assignment: CDR1 SEHNR and CDR2 FQNEAQ (reference sequence). In the source study's methods: Reference gene primer amplification yielded estimated nucleated cell counts. TCRdb's table, derived via immunoSEQ multiplex PCR, lists solely in-frame clones and lacks some. V, J and clone size reflect that table, while D and trimming were determined from the DNA. The sample consists of some 55,000 clones, 90% to 95% of them appearing once. The J gene is TRBJ2-7, the V gene TRBV7-9; possibly TRBD1 for D (6 bases). The source is a human donor in a cohort sampled during active COVID-19. The sequenced material came from peripheral blood. In nucleotides, the CDR3 is TGTGCCAGCAGCTCAGGGTGGGCAGGGGATTACGAGCAGTACTTC. It is translated as CASSSGWAGDYEQYF.